Here is one TCR beta chain with its context. The target antigen is unknown. The sample is drawn from a study of identifying expanded T cells in peripheral blood. Measured with immunoSEQ multiplex PCR; TCRdb has only the in-frame clones, and not every one. This sample carries just under 65,000 clones, over 75% of them seen once, and the ten largest clones take approximately 4.7%. General study results and limits: Technical replicates showed about 1.2 changed clones; approximately two weeks 15 to 20; four weeks 19.

V gave up 7 bases and J gave up 2 bases, with 17 bases separating them. Looked up from germline, CDR1 is LGHNA and CDR2 is YNFKEQ. The CDR3 totals 16 residues. Sequencing was performed on blood. The clonotype was recovered from a person aged 18 to 70 in good health. The V call is TRBV4-2, the J call TRBJ2-2; TRBD1 might be the D (6 bases). DNA for the CDR3: TGTGCCAGCACCAACGAGGACAGCTCTAACACCGGGGAGCTGTTTTTT. Residues: CASTNEDSSNTGELFF.